A single sample gave rise to the 6 T cell receptor beta chains below, sequenced in a study of early T cells in non-severe SARS-CoV-2 infection. TCRdb re-called the 5' RACE reads through MiXCR, storing one row per CDR3 protein. Of 30,000 to 45,000 distinct CDR3 sequences in the sample, nearly 10% are singletons; the top ten hold approximately 12%. The sequenced material came from whole blood. All receptors come from an adult who was a healthcare worker with PCR-confirmed SARS-CoV-2 infection or an uninfected control (not recorded which).

This clonotype came up a few times. The CDR3 protein is CSASDGGPLNEQFF. DNA for the CDR3: TGCAGTGCCAGTGATGGGGGGCCTTTGAATGAGCAGTTCTTC. The rearrangement uses TRBV20-1 and TRBJ2-1; either TRBD1 or TRBD2 may fit D (6 bases each). CDR1 DFQATT and CDR2 SNEGSKA come from the germline V gene (reference sequence). This CDR3 has 14 amino acids. Deletions cut 6 bases from V and 7 bases from J, with 19 bases between.

This clonotype occurred a few times. V is TRBV20-1 and J is TRBJ1-1, with no clear D. The CDR3 consists of 12 residues. The V end lost 6 bases, the J end lost 10 bases, and 18 bases lay between the germline ends. CDR1 is DFQATT and CDR2 is SNEGSKA in the germline V gene (reference sequence). This CDR3 is CSAMIPGRRAFF. CDR3 sequence (DNA): TGCAGTGCGATGATACCGGGGAGGCGAGCTTTCTTT.

The chain employs TRBV12-3 or TRBV12-4 and TRBJ2-5; 7 bases align to TRBD1. This CDR3 has 14 residues. With 5 bases clipped from V and 1 base from J, the junction kept 4 bases outside the gene matches. The CDR3 DNA is TGTGCCAGCAGTCCGGGACAGCCCCAAGAGACCCAGTACTTC. Translating gives CASSPGQPQETQYF.

The chain combines TRBV5-4 with TRBJ1-6; D gene uncertain. V was trimmed by 0 bases and J by 7 bases, leaving 8 bases between them. Germline loops: CDR1 SGHNT, CDR2 YYREEE (reference sequence). The CDR3 spans 14 residues. The CDR3 loop reads CASSLENGNSPLHF. CDR3 in DNA: TGTGCCAGCAGCTTGGAGAACGGAAATTCACCCCTCCACTTT.

This clonotype was detected ten times or more. The chain carries TRBV5-4 and TRBJ1-2, with 9 nucleotides matching TRBD1. The CDR3 length is 15 residues. After removal of 3 bases from V and 4 bases from J, the junction contained 7 bases not matched to a gene. Germline CDR1 and CDR2: SGHNT and YYREEE (reference sequence). The chain's CDR3 is CASSWSGQGSYGYTF. The CDR3 DNA sequence: TGTGCCAGCAGCTGGTCGGGACAGGGATCCTATGGCTACACCTTC.

This clonotype ranks as medium-sized. CDR3 sequence (DNA): TGCGCCAGCAGCCAGAGAGCTATCACCAGGGTCCCCACTGAAGCTTTCTTT. Its translation is CASSQRAITRVPTEAFF. V and J are TRBV4-3 and TRBJ1-1; perhaps TRBD1 as D (5 bases). From germline, CDR1 is LGHNA and CDR2 YSLEER. V was shortened by 3 bases and J by 4 bases, with 21 bases between the two germline ends. The CDR3 consists of 17 residues.